A single T cell receptor (beta chain) is shown here with its context. Its antigen is unknown. Qualities for individual bases were not recorded, and no much larger clone is one base off. The data originate from a study of shared clonotypes between healthy human individuals (dated by TCRdb to 2018 to 2020). Looking at the study overall: A couple of women and a few men aged 18 to 49 years were included in the cohort. For each donor, three plates each were used for CD4 naive and CD4 memory, two plates were used for CD8 naive, and one plate was used for CD8 memory. To estimate repertoire size and how much clonotypes are shared between individuals, the study performed deep sequencing of blood TCR repertoires from 4 to 6 healthy adults. Libraries were prepared and TCR repertoires were sequenced by different laboratories using diverse techniques, in order to increase sequencing depth and limit assay-specific biases. Between about 0.8 and 8.9 billion PBMCs per donor were obtained by leukapheresis.

Beyond this particular receptor, the publication reports: Compared with non-shared clonotypes, clonotypes shared by all four sorted-subset donors had higher generation probabilities. Based on pairwise subsampling, the degree of clonotype sharing among donors was expected to be affected by sequencing depth. Because the study included a small number of donors, the genetic and exposure-history diversity represented was limited. Estimated clonotype richness was generally larger for naive than for memory subsets. Sampling was restricted to blood, and TCR repertoires in tissues likely differ from the TCR repertoires found in blood. When a handful of donors were compared, the shared fraction of clonotypes was about 5% for naive CD4, about 4% for naive CD8, roughly 2.3% for memory CD4, and 0.35% to 0.4% for memory CD8. Even with the large sequencing depth, rarefaction of the sorted-subset datasets indicated that sequencing was incomplete.

TCR CDR3 regions were amplified from genomic DNA by multiplex PCR using the deep immunoSEQ assay. Extracted genomic DNA from each cell subset was distributed evenly across all wells of several immunoSEQ 96-well plates, and each plate was treated as a replicate. For sorted subsets, around 0.2 ug genomic DNA, equal to 30,000 or so T cell genomes, was loaded into each replicate PCR. Purified libraries were measured with a Qubit 3.0 fluorometer, size-checked on a Bioanalyzer 2100, and measured again with the KAPA Library Quantification kit. A separate single-read 150-cycle Illumina NextSeq 550 flow cell was used to sequence each immunoSEQ 96-well plate. As for the authors' bioinformatics: Because only junctional sequences without quality scores were contained in the immunoSEQ output, filtering matching that applied to full-length reads could not be performed. Sequences were annotated with PyIR, a Python wrapper for IgBLAST v1.9, using IMGT germline references to assign V/J genes and CDR3. Reads were filtered out if the reads had weak V/J assignments (E-value above 1e-6), no CDR3, stop codons, out-of-frame junctions, or ambiguous translated residues. A V3J clonotype was defined by an identical inferred V gene, J gene, and CDR3 amino acid sequence. Percentage overlap between repertoires was calculated by dividing the number of shared unique clonotypes by the size of the smaller repertoire. RTK rarefaction, the Chao1 estimator, and Recon v2.1 estimates of unobserved clonotypes were used to assess repertoire richness. OLGA was used to compute generation probabilities for all TCRbeta clonotypes that the gDNA method yielded from a few donors. The table was pulled from immuneACCESS by TCRdb, which kept in-frame rearrangements only. Such tables lose some clones; where checked, under half of the loss comes from unresolved V genes, and the rest has no known cause. The D gene and trimming were derived from the DNA, and the V and J assignments and clone size from that table. The sample data list 2 million to 3 million clones, and roughly 93% of these were observed just once. Clones ranked in the top ten supply approximately 0.36% of the sample.

Healthy HIV-negative adults with no recently reported acute infections or vaccinations were included as donors. Only Caucasian adults living in Nashville, Tennessee, USA were represented among the donors. CD4+ T cells were enriched through magnetic negative selection, after which naive cells were positively selected on CD45RA and the remaining negative fraction served as the memory subset. After blood collection by leukapheresis, PBMCs were isolated using Ficoll-Histopaque density gradient centrifugation and then cryopreserved in the vapor phase of liquid nitrogen. Analytical flow cytometry was used to check the purity and quantity of each magnetically sorted T cell population. Each sorted fraction had its genomic DNA isolated and then quantified by UV absorbance on a Nanodrop 2000c. Sequencing was carried out using naive CD4+ T cells from PBMCs. The cell subset or site label of this sample denotes: CD45RA+ positively selected. This clonotype was obtained from a young man in good health. Some clones in this sample may be carry-over from other donors' samples.

The CDR3 has the sequence CASSLLAGGTDTQYF. The nucleotides read TGTGCCAGCAGCCTTCTAGCGGGAGGCACAGATACGCAGTATTTT. The chain joins TRBV11-2 to TRBJ2-3, with 10 bases in between that match TRBD2. V is trimmed back by 5 bases and J by 1 base, and the junction contains 3 bases that no gene match accounts for. The germline V gene sets CDR1 to SGHAT and CDR2 to FQNNGV. The CDR3 goes from the cysteine to the phenylalanine over 15 residues. Just CDR3 DNA is preserved here, 45 bases in frame from base 1.